This T cell receptor (beta chain) was documented in a study of T cell responses to AZD1222 COVID-19 vaccine. Some clones are missing from TCRdb's copy, which holds only in-frame ones; the method was immunoSEQ multiplex PCR. The data contain more than 85,000 clones, 60% to 80% of them singletons. Concerning this clone itself: Its specificity is unknown.

Germline V gives CDR1 MNHEY, CDR2 SMNVEV (reference sequence). Trimming removed 10 bases from V and 0 bases from J, with 14 bases in between. This CDR3 has 14 residues. Study-level points and caveats: The study found Spike-specific TCR breadth and depth rose after two AZD1222 doses. Sampling captured repertoires only after the peak T cell response.

The V gene is TRBV27, the J gene TRBJ2-3, with D possibly matching TRBD2 (5 bases). This clonotype originated in an adult in good health. The sequenced sample was peripheral blood, obtained on day 0 of AZD1222 vaccination. CDR3 bases: TGTGCCACCAAGGGAGTGGCTAGCACAGATACGCAGTATTTT. Protein sequence: CATKGVASTDTQYF.